A selection of T cell receptor beta chains follows, all from one sample in a study of T cell changes during pregnancy in multiple sclerosis. Clones were read by immunoSEQ multiplex PCR, and TCRdb kept only the in-frame ones, dropping some. The sample carries around 42,000 clones, about 91% recorded once. The specimen was CD4+ T cells from peripheral blood mononuclear cells, collected before pregnancy. The receptors were gathered from a female donor with multiple sclerosis, enrolled in a pregnancy study. Each CDR3 is given with its conserved first and last residue. A D gene is named only where the DNA matches it firmly. Expanded clones are given a class, and other clones once, few, many or no size at all.

j_call: TRBJ1-2; clone_size: -; v_call: TRBV7-9; d_call: TRBD1; cdr3_nt: TGTGCCAGCAGCCCACTCCATTCGACAGGGAGTAGTGGGTATGGCTACACCTTC; cdr3_aa: CASSPLHSTGSSGYGYTF
j_call: TRBJ1-2; clone_size: -; v_call: TRBV11-1; d_call: -; cdr3_nt: TGTGCCAGCACAGAAAGACGTACTACTAACTATGGCTACACCTTC; cdr3_aa: CASTERRTTNYGYTF
j_call: TRBJ2-5; clone_size: -; v_call: TRBV5-6; d_call: TRBD2; cdr3_nt: TGTGCCAGCGCCGGGGGGGCCCACCAAGAGACCCAGTACTTC; cdr3_aa: CASAGGAHQETQYF
j_call: TRBJ2-7; clone_size: -; v_call: TRBV7-2; d_call: -; cdr3_nt: TGTGCCAGCAGCTTAAGGAGTCTGTCCTACGAGCAGTACTTC; cdr3_aa: CASSLRSLSYEQYF
j_call: TRBJ1-1; clone_size: -; v_call: TRBV6-4; d_call: -; cdr3_nt: TGTGCCAGCAGATCAGGGGCAAGGAACACTGAAGCTTTCTTT; cdr3_aa: CASRSGARNTEAFF
j_call: TRBJ1-1; clone_size: -; v_call: TRBV6-1; d_call: -; cdr3_nt: TGTGCCAGCAGTGAAGCCGAAGGGTGGGGCGAAGCTTTCTTT; cdr3_aa: CASSEAEGWGEAFF
j_call: TRBJ1-2; clone_size: -; v_call: TRBV5-1; d_call: TRBD1; cdr3_nt: TGCGCCAGCAGCTTGGGACAGGGGGCGAACTATGGCTACACCTTC; cdr3_aa: CASSLGQGANYGYTF
j_call: TRBJ1-1; clone_size: -; v_call: TRBV2; d_call: -; cdr3_nt: TGTGCCAGCAGTCGGGACAAGGTCGAAGCTTTCTTT; cdr3_aa: CASSRDKVEAFF
j_call: TRBJ1-5; clone_size: -; v_call: TRBV27; d_call: TRBD1; cdr3_nt: TGTGCCAGCAGTCCCTTCCCGACAGGGAGCAATCAGCCCCAGCATTTT; cdr3_aa: CASSPFPTGSNQPQHF
j_call: TRBJ1-1; clone_size: -; v_call: TRBV5-1; d_call: -; cdr3_nt: TGCGCCAGCAGCTTGGCCGTAATTGAGGGAAGGACTGAAGCTTTCTTT; cdr3_aa: CASSLAVIEGRTEAFF
j_call: TRBJ2-7; clone_size: once; v_call: TRBV5-4; d_call: -; cdr3_nt: TGTGCCAGCAGCCTTGAGAGGATGCCCGAGCAGTACTTC; cdr3_aa: CASSLERMPEQYF
j_call: TRBJ2-1; clone_size: -; v_call: TRBV7-2; d_call: TRBD1; cdr3_nt: TGTGCCAGCAGCCGAGGACAGGGTCGTCAGGGCAATGAGCAGTTCTTC; cdr3_aa: CASSRGQGRQGNEQFF
j_call: TRBJ1-1; clone_size: -; v_call: TRBV18; d_call: -; cdr3_nt: TGTGCCAGCTCTCAGCAGGGCGGGAACACTGAAGCTTTCTTT; cdr3_aa: CASSQQGGNTEAFF
j_call: TRBJ2-2; clone_size: -; v_call: TRBV2; d_call: -; cdr3_nt: TGTGCCAGCAGCGTTGACTACACCGGGGAGCTGTTTTTT; cdr3_aa: CASSVDYTGELFF
j_call: TRBJ1-5; clone_size: -; v_call: TRBV6-1; d_call: -; cdr3_nt: TGTGCCAGCAGTGACGCCGGGACATGGGGCAATCAGCCCCAGCATTTT; cdr3_aa: CASSDAGTWGNQPQHF
j_call: TRBJ2-7; clone_size: -; v_call: TRBV6-5; d_call: TRBD2; cdr3_nt: TGTGCCAGCAGTGAATCAGGGAGGGTGTACTTC; cdr3_aa: CASSESGRVYF
j_call: TRBJ1-3; clone_size: -; v_call: TRBV21-1; d_call: -; cdr3_nt: TGTGCCAGCAGCACGCACGGGGGTTCGGGAAACACCATATATTTT; cdr3_aa: CASSTHGGSGNTIYF
j_call: TRBJ2-2; clone_size: -; v_call: TRBV7-9; d_call: -; cdr3_nt: TGTGCCAGCAGCCGCGGAGGGGACACCGGGGAGCTGTTTTTT; cdr3_aa: CASSRGGDTGELFF
j_call: TRBJ2-3; clone_size: -; v_call: TRBV25-1; d_call: TRBD2; cdr3_nt: TGTGCCAGCAGGTCTAGCGGGGGGGCCGGGGATACGCAGTATTTT; cdr3_aa: CASRSSGGAGDTQYF
j_call: TRBJ2-1; clone_size: -; v_call: TRBV5-6; d_call: TRBD1; cdr3_nt: TGTGCCAGCAGCTTATCGGGACAGGGTACCAATGAGCAGTTCTTC; cdr3_aa: CASSLSGQGTNEQFF
j_call: TRBJ2-1; clone_size: once; v_call: TRBV15; d_call: TRBD2; cdr3_nt: TGTGCCACCCTAGAGTACGAGCGGGGATCTCGGGAGCAGTTCTTC; cdr3_aa: CATLEYERGSREQFF
j_call: TRBJ2-3; clone_size: -; v_call: TRBV5-1; d_call: TRBD2; cdr3_nt: TGCGCCAGCAGCTTGGAGCGGGGGGCTACCACAGATACGCAGTATTTT; cdr3_aa: CASSLERGATTDTQYF
j_call: TRBJ2-5; clone_size: -; v_call: TRBV29-1; d_call: TRBD2; cdr3_nt: TGCAGCGGGGGGGGCCAAGAGACCCAGTACTTC; cdr3_aa: CSGGGQETQYF
j_call: TRBJ1-1; clone_size: -; v_call: TRBV19; d_call: TRBD1; cdr3_nt: TGTGCCAGTAGTATAGGGACAGGGTGGTCTGAAGCTTTCTTT; cdr3_aa: CASSIGTGWSEAFF
j_call: TRBJ2-6; clone_size: -; v_call: TRBV27; d_call: -; cdr3_nt: TGTGCCAGCAGGACAGGTTGGCCGAGCTCTGGGGCCAACGTCCTGACTTTC; cdr3_aa: CASRTGWPSSGANVLTF
j_call: TRBJ2-5; clone_size: -; v_call: TRBV5-1; d_call: -; cdr3_nt: TGCGCCAGCAGCCGGGCTCGGGGTGATCAAGAGACCCAGTACTTC; cdr3_aa: CASSRARGDQETQYF
j_call: TRBJ1-3; clone_size: -; v_call: TRBV6-1; d_call: -; cdr3_nt: TGTGCCAGCAGTACAGGGTATGGAAACACCATATATTTT; cdr3_aa: CASSTGYGNTIYF
j_call: TRBJ1-5; clone_size: -; v_call: TRBV19; d_call: -; cdr3_nt: TGTGCCAGTAGTATAATCGGGGGGGAGGGCAATCAGCCCCAGCATTTT; cdr3_aa: CASSIIGGEGNQPQHF
j_call: TRBJ1-5; clone_size: medium-sized; v_call: TRBV2; d_call: TRBD1; cdr3_nt: TGTGCCAGCAGTGTACAGGGGAGCAATCAGCCCCAGCATTTT; cdr3_aa: CASSVQGSNQPQHF
j_call: TRBJ1-1; clone_size: -; v_call: TRBV6-1; d_call: TRBD1; cdr3_nt: TGTGCCAGCAGTAGACAGGGGGCGAACACTGAAGCTTTCTTT; cdr3_aa: CASSRQGANTEAFF
j_call: TRBJ1-6; clone_size: -; v_call: TRBV9; d_call: TRBD1; cdr3_nt: TGTGCCAGCAGCGTAACAGGGGAATCACCCCTCCACTTT; cdr3_aa: CASSVTGESPLHF
j_call: TRBJ1-2; clone_size: -; v_call: TRBV5-5; d_call: TRBD1; cdr3_nt: TGTGCCAGCAGCTTGGAGGGACAGACCTATGGCTACACCTTC; cdr3_aa: CASSLEGQTYGYTF
j_call: TRBJ2-3; clone_size: -; v_call: TRBV11-2; d_call: -; cdr3_nt: TGTGCCAGCAGCTTCGTCCAGGGCACAGATACGCAGTATTTT; cdr3_aa: CASSFVQGTDTQYF